The 12 T cell receptor beta chains below come from one sample, sequenced in a study of blood T cell repertoires in COVID-19 (TCRdb year 2020). Libraries were made using the immunoSEQ multiplex PCR assay. The clones in this table, taken by TCRdb from immuneACCESS, are in-frame only. Not every clone is retained; where verified, under half of the shortfall comes from an unresolved V gene, and the cause of the rest is unknown. This sample gives more than 200,000 clones in total; 88% of them show up just once. The ten largest clones represent around 2% of the sample. Sequencing was carried out using peripheral blood. The source of these receptors is a woman between 40 and 50 years old who had recovered from COVID-19.

The chain joins TRBV5-1 to TRBJ1-6; a weak D match, TRBD1 (5 bases). Germline CDR1 reads SGHRS; CDR2 reads YFSETQ. The CDR3 runs to 14 residues. Trimming stripped 1 base from V and 9 bases from J, with 11 bases between. The CDR3 sequence is CASSLTGDGSPLHF. CDR3 nucleotides: TGCGCCAGCAGCTTGACAGGCGACGGTTCACCCCTCCACTTT.

The V and J genes are TRBV5-5 and TRBJ1-6, with D possibly matching TRBD1 (5 bases). V shed 4 bases and J shed 8 bases, with 13 bases lying between them. The CDR3 loop spans 14 amino acids. Germline V gives CDR1 SGHKS, CDR2 YYEKEE (reference sequence). CDR3 region: CASSAGPGDSPLHF. DNA of the CDR3: TGTGCCAGCAGCGCGGGCCCGGGGGATTCACCCCTCCACTTT. The complete variable domain, with remaining parts taken from reference TRBV5-5 and TRBJ1-6, reads DAGVTQSPTHLIKTRGQQVTLRCSPISGHKSVSWYQQVLGQGPQFIFQYYEKEERGRGNFPDRFSARQFPNYSSELNVNALLLGDSALYLCASSAGPGDSPLHFGNGTRLTVT.

The chain is built from TRBV6-5 and TRBJ1-5, with TRBD1 identical over 8 bases. Germline V gives CDR1 MNHEY, CDR2 SVGAGI. This CDR3 spans 15 amino acids. After removal of 6 bases from V and 5 bases from J, the junction contained 9 bases not matched to a gene. CDR3 residues: CASRPRQGFHQPQHF. CDR3 nucleotides: TGTGCCAGCAGACCCAGACAGGGGTTCCATCAGCCCCAGCATTTT.

The chain joins TRBV5-4 to TRBJ1-6; D is perhaps TRBD1 (5 bases). V was trimmed by 4 bases and J by 5 bases, leaving 13 bases between them. The CDR3 is 15 amino acids. CDR1 is SGHNT, CDR2 YYREEE, per germline (reference sequence). The CDR3 DNA follows: TGTGCCAGCAGCGTCGTGTTAGGGGATAATTCACCCCTCCACTTT. This translates into CASSVVLGDNSPLHF. The entire variable domain, with the rest obtained from reference TRBV5-4 and TRBJ1-6, is as follows: ETGVTQSPTHLIKTRGQQVTLRCSSQSGHNTVSWYQQALGQGPQFIFQYYREEENGRGNFPPRFSGLQFPNYSSELNVNALELDDSALYLCASSVVLGDNSPLHFGNGTRLTVT.

V gene TRBV7-2 combines with J gene TRBJ1-5, with no clear D. Deletions cut 5 bases from V and 3 bases from J, with 11 bases between. CDR3 length equals 14 residues. The germline V gene encodes CDR1 SGHTA and CDR2 FQGNSA. The CDR3 spells CASSPPGINQPQHF. The CDR3, as DNA: TGTGCCAGCAGCCCCCCGGGAATCAATCAGCCCCAGCATTTT.

This clone occurred once. The chain combines TRBV19 with TRBJ2-3; D may be TRBD1 (5 bases). Trimming cost V 5 bases and J 4 bases, with 10 bases left between them. The germline CDR1 and CDR2 sequences are LNHDA and SQIVND (reference sequence). This CDR3 comprises 13 residues. The CDR3 sequence is CASSSTGADTQYF. DNA for the CDR3: TGTGCCAGTAGTTCAACAGGAGCAGATACGCAGTATTTT.

J is TRBJ2-4 and V is TRBV19, with a tentative D call TRBD1 (5 bases). The V and J ends lost 4 bases and 2 bases respectively, with 15 bases between them. CDR3 length: 16 amino acids. CDR1 and CDR2 from the germline V gene are LNHDA and SQIVND (reference sequence). CDR3 coding DNA: TGTGCCAGTAGTAGACGACAGACTGAGACCAAAAACATTCAGTACTTC. This translates into CASSRRQTETKNIQYF.

This chain links TRBV6-4 with TRBJ1-4, with TRBD1 matching over 8 bases. CDR1 is MRHNA, CDR2 SNTAGT, per germline. This CDR3 comprises 15 residues. V lost 5 bases to trimming and J lost 7 bases; unmatched junction nucleotides: 9. CDR3 residues: CASSTQTGVSEKLFF. The CDR3 DNA sequence: TGTGCCAGCAGTACCCAGACAGGGGTTAGTGAAAAACTGTTTTTT.

V usage is TRBV5-4 and J usage is TRBJ2-2, with 9 positions matching TRBD1. V was clipped by 5 bases and J by 5 bases; unmatched bases: 10. Germline loops: CDR1 SGHNT, CDR2 YYREEE (reference sequence). The CDR3 runs to 16 residues. This CDR3 reads CASRRDRDGGTGELFF. In DNA, the CDR3 is TGTGCCAGCAGGCGGGACAGGGATGGGGGGACCGGGGAGCTGTTTTTT.

V gene TRBV27 combines with J gene TRBJ2-1, with a possible D match to TRBD1 (6 bases). CDR1 and CDR2 (germline): MNHEY, SMNVEV (reference sequence). This CDR3 has 12 residues. Trimming removed 5 bases from V and 12 bases from J, with 14 bases in between. The CDR3 DNA follows: TGTGCCAGCAGTGCCAATAACAGGGTGCAGTTCTTC. Protein sequence: CASSANNRVQFF.

V gene TRBV5-6 combines with J gene TRBJ2-3; a possible D gene is TRBD2 (6 bases). V was pared by 2 bases and J by 0 bases, with 10 bases between. Looked up from germline, CDR1 is SGHDT and CDR2 is YYEEEE. The CDR3 contains 15 residues. CDR3 region: CASSLLLASTDTQYF. The CDR3 coding sequence is TGTGCCAGCAGCTTACTACTAGCTAGCACAGATACGCAGTATTTT. The whole variable domain, filled in from reference TRBV5-6 and TRBJ2-3, reads DAGVTQSPTHLIKTRGQQVTLRCSPKSGHDTVSWYQQALGQGPQFIFQYYEEEERQRGNFPDRFSGHQFPNYSSELNVNALLLGDSALYLCASSLLLASTDTQYFGPGTRLTVL.

The rearrangement uses TRBV7-6 and TRBJ2-1; TRBD2 matches at 7 bases. After removal of 1 base from V and 4 bases from J, the junction contained 4 bases not matched to a gene. CDR3 size: 15 residues. CDR1 SGHVS and CDR2 FNYEAQ come from the germline V gene. CDR3 protein: CASSLGLAVYNEQFF. The CDR3 DNA is TGTGCCAGCAGCTTAGGCCTAGCGGTTTACAATGAGCAGTTCTTC.